The 11 T cell receptor beta chains below come from one sample, sequenced in a study of cytotoxic CD8 clonotypes in ibrutinib-treated CLL. Only in-frame clones appear in the TCRdb table, and some are missing; sequencing was by immunoSEQ multiplex PCR. The sample consists of more than 150,000 clones, 72% of them appearing once. This material consisted of PBMCs, taken after 24 months of ibrutinib treatment. Receptors were obtained from a human donor with chronic lymphocytic leukemia.

A few counts support this clone. The V gene is TRBV7-9, the J gene TRBJ1-2, with 10 bases matching TRBD1. CDR1 is SEHNR and CDR2 is FQNEAQ in the germline V gene (reference sequence). V shed 1 base, J shed 10 bases, and the junction held 6 bases outside the gene matches. CDR3 length: 14 amino acids. The CDR3 DNA sequence: TGTGCCAGCAGCTTAGAGACAGGGGGCGCGGCCTACACCTTC. Its translation: CASSLETGGAAYTF.

This clone was seen only a few times. This rearrangement joins TRBV15 to TRBJ2-2, with 12 bases aligning to TRBD2. The germline V gene encodes CDR1 LNHNV and CDR2 YYDKDF (reference sequence). The ends lost 3 bases at V and 4 bases at J; junction bases unmatched: 3. The CDR3 is 16 residues long. The CDR3 is CATSSPGLAGTGELFF. The CDR3 bases are TGTGCCACCAGCAGCCCGGGACTAGCGGGCACCGGGGAGCTGTTTTTT. The full variable domain, completed using reference TRBV15 and TRBJ2-2, is DAMVIQNPRYQVTQFGKPVTLSCSQTLNHNVMYWYQQKSSQAPKLLFHYYDKDFNNEADTPDNFQSRRPNTSFCFLDIRSPGLGDTAMYLCATSSPGLAGTGELFFGEGSRLTVL.

The chain links TRBV7-3 to TRBJ2-7; 12 bases are shared with TRBD2. The V and J ends lost 0 bases and 13 bases, in that order; junction bases with no gene match: 4. This CDR3 comprises 13 residues. From germline, CDR1 is SGHTA and CDR2 FQGTGA. CDR3 sequence: CASSLTGLAGLYF. The CDR3 DNA reads TGTGCCAGCAGCTTAACCGGACTAGCGGGATTATACTTC. The variable domain in full, with the rest retrieved from reference TRBV7-3 and TRBJ2-7, is GAGVSQTPSNKVTEKGKYVELRCDPISGHTALYWYRQSLGQGPEFLIYFQGTGAADDSGLPNDRFFAVRPEGSVSTLKIQRTERGDSAVYLCASSLTGLAGLYFGPGTRLTVT.

Comments on this clone: This sample also contains other DNA sequences that code for the same CDR3. The chain uses TRBV5-1 and TRBJ2-3; 8 bases match TRBD2. The junction had 7 bases not matched to a gene; V was cut back by 2 bases and J by 2 bases. CDR1 and CDR2 (germline): SGHRS, YFSETQ. The CDR3 has 16 amino acids. The CDR3 sequence: CASSLGSGSTTDTQYF. CDR3 in DNA: TGCGCCAGCAGCTTAGGCAGCGGGAGTACCACAGATACGCAGTATTTT.

This clone came up a few times. The chain is built from TRBV28 and TRBJ1-2; the match to TRBD1 covers 7 bases. The CDR3 has 15 amino acids. V shed 2 bases and J 5 bases; nucleotides not matched to a gene: 8. Germline CDR1 MDHEN, CDR2 SYDVKM. CDR3 bases: TGTGCCAGCAGTTTAAGACAGGGTTTAGAGTATGGCTACACCTTC. Translated, it gives CASSLRQGLEYGYTF.

The rearrangement joins TRBV7-8 to TRBJ2-2; unclear D gene. Germline values: CDR1 SGHVS, CDR2 FQNEAQ. The CDR3 is 11 residues long. Trimming removed 7 bases at V and 5 bases at J, with 5 bases between. CDR3 region: CASTDTGELFF. In DNA form, the CDR3 reads TGTGCCAGCACCGATACCGGGGAGCTGTTTTTT.

The V call is TRBV6-5, the J call TRBJ2-3, with 8 bases that match TRBD1. CDR3 length: 14 amino acids. V lost 5 bases and J lost 1; bases outside the gene matches: 2. Germline-derived CDR1 and CDR2 are MNHEY and SVGAGI. In nucleotides, the CDR3 is TGTGCCAGCAGTGAGGACAGGGGCACAGATACGCAGTATTTT. This encodes CASSEDRGTDTQYF.

The rearrangement links TRBV7-6 to TRBJ1-2; 7 bases align to TRBD1. The CDR3 length is 16 residues. Germline V gene sequence: CDR1 SGHVS, CDR2 FNYEAQ. Unmatched junction bases numbered 11, after V lost 3 bases and J lost 4 bases. The CDR3 coding sequence is TGTGCCAGCAGCTTTGGTTACGGACAGGCCGGCTATGGCTACACCTTC. It is translated as CASSFGYGQAGYGYTF.

V gene TRBV19 combines with J gene TRBJ1-2, with 9 bases aligning to TRBD1. CDR3 length: 13 residues. Germline loops: CDR1 LNHDA, CDR2 SQIVND (reference sequence). V was clipped by 7 bases and J by 6 bases; unmatched bases: 6. The CDR3 sequence is CASNLDRGDGYTF. The CDR3 coding sequence is TGTGCCAGTAACCTCGACAGGGGGGATGGCTACACCTTC.

The genes are TRBV11-2 and TRBJ2-6; the D is unclear. The germline V and J ends were trimmed by 4 bases and 0 bases, with 4 bases remaining between them. The CDR3 has 14 residues. Germline CDR1 SGHAT, CDR2 FQNNGV. The CDR3 DNA follows: TGTGCCAGCAGCTCTTACTCTGGGGCCAACGTCCTGACTTTC. Its protein product is CASSSYSGANVLTF.

The rearrangement joins TRBV28 to TRBJ2-1, with 7 nucleotides matching TRBD1. CDR3 length: 14 amino acids. The V segment lost 6 bases and the J segment 3 bases; nucleotides outside the gene matches: 5. Germline-derived CDR1 and CDR2 are MDHEN and SYDVKM. The CDR3 DNA follows: TGTGCCAGCAGCCGGGACAGATACTACAATGAGCAGTTCTTC. Translated: CASSRDRYYNEQFF. Full variable domain (outside the CDR3, taken from reference TRBV28 and TRBJ2-1): DVKVTQSSRYLVKRTGEKVFLECVQDMDHENMFWYRQDPGLGLRLIYFSYDVKMKEKGDIPEGYSVSREKKERFSLILESASTNQTSMYLCASSRDRYYNEQFFGPGTRLTVL.